Below, 14 T cell receptor beta chains from the same sample are listed, as sequenced in a study of T-cell memory formation after mild COVID-19. TCRdb itself ran the 5' RACE reads through MiXCR, one entry per CDR3 protein. Here the sample spans about 250,000 distinct CDR3 sequences, 15% being singletons. Source material: PBMCs or a T cell subset sorted from them (not recorded which). The receptors derive from an adult woman who had mild COVID-19 (a few samples of this study predate the infection). Cell type and time point are not known.

J is TRBJ1-5 and V is TRBV12-3 or TRBV12-4; D is ambiguous. V was clipped by 6 bases and J by 5 bases, with 17 bases between them. The length of the CDR3 is 15 residues. The CDR3 sequence is CASSPAGGPDQPQHF. The CDR3 bases are TGTGCCAGCAGCCCAGCGGGAGGACCAGATCAGCCCCAGCATTTT.

This clonotype was seen repeatedly, ten times or more. This chain's CDR3 is CASSWGLSSYNEQFF. CDR3 DNA: TGTGCCAGCAGCTGGGGACTGAGCTCCTACAATGAGCAGTTCTTC. V usage is TRBV7-2 and J usage is TRBJ2-1, with D possibly being TRBD2 (6 bases). The V gene lost 4 bases and the J gene lost 0 bases, with 10 bases spanning the gap. Germline V gene sequence: CDR1 SGHTA, CDR2 FQGNSA. This CDR3 has 15 residues.

The chain has TRBV9 and TRBJ2-7, with D uncertain. This CDR3 is built from 14 residues. V lost 0 bases to trimming and J lost 6 bases, with 13 bases between them. CDR1 is SGDLS and CDR2 is YYNGEE in the germline V gene. The CDR3 sequence is CASSVDATLGEQYF. The CDR3 DNA reads TGTGCCAGCAGCGTAGACGCCACCCTCGGCGAGCAGTACTTC.

This clonotype appeared a few times. The chain has TRBV7-2 and TRBJ2-1; 12 nucleotides match TRBD2. CDR3 size: 16 residues. V shed 0 bases, J shed 13 bases, and the junction held 10 bases outside the gene matches. The V gene's germline CDR1 is SGHTA and CDR2 FQGNSA. This CDR3 reads CASSLAGTSGSMFQFF. CDR3 nucleotides: TGTGCCAGCAGCTTAGCGGGGACTAGCGGGTCTATGTTCCAGTTCTTC.

This clonotype was seen only a few times. The chain combines TRBV7-2 with TRBJ1-1, with TRBD1 as a possible D gene (5 bases). The CDR3 consists of 14 residues. Trimming cost V 2 bases and J 5 bases, with 12 bases left between them. CDR1 is SGHTA, CDR2 FQGNSA, per germline. CDR3 protein: CASSLSGWGTEAFF. DNA of the CDR3: TGTGCCAGCAGCTTAAGTGGGTGGGGGACTGAAGCTTTCTTT. The full variable domain, completed using reference TRBV7-2 and TRBJ1-1, is GAGVSQSPSNKVTEKGKDVELRCDPISGHTALYWYRQSLGQGLEFLIYFQGNSAPDKSGLPSDRFSAERTGGSVSTLTIQRTQQEDSAVYLCASSLSGWGTEAFFGQGTRLTVV.

This clonotype was counted between two and nine times. The chain uses TRBV7-3 and TRBJ2-5; D remains unclear. V dropped 1 base and J dropped 4 bases, with 10 bases sitting between them. The CDR3 length is 14 residues. In germline, CDR1 is SGHTA, CDR2 FQGTGA. For the CDR3, the DNA is TGTGCCAGCAGCTTAAACCCGTCGGGAGAGACCCAGTACTTC. Amino acid sequence: CASSLNPSGETQYF.

The count of this clonotype is one. The J gene is TRBJ1-1, the V gene TRBV11-2; 7 nucleotides match TRBD1. Trimming took 5 bases from V and 0 from J; bases not matched to a gene: 9. This CDR3 has 16 amino acids. The germline gives CDR1 SGHAT, CDR2 FQNNGV. The DNA for the CDR3 is TGTGCCAGCAGCCAGACAGGGATCGTTATGAACACTGAAGCTTTCTTT. This gives the protein CASSQTGIVMNTEAFF.

This clonotype came up a few times. The rearrangement links TRBV19 to TRBJ1-1; 7 nucleotides agree with TRBD1. CDR3 length equals 14 residues. Trimming took 6 bases from V and 1 from J; bases not matched to a gene: 5. The germline V gene has CDR1 LNHDA and CDR2 SQIVND (reference sequence). CDR3 region: CASRQGRKNTEAFF. In DNA, the CDR3 is TGTGCCAGTAGACAGGGGCGGAAGAACACTGAAGCTTTCTTT.

This clonotype appeared a few times. The J gene is TRBJ1-5, the V gene TRBV24-1; 8 bases are shared with TRBD1. CDR1 KGHDR and CDR2 SFDVKD come from the germline V gene. This CDR3 is 13 amino acids long. V trimming: 5 bases; J trimming: 9 bases; junction bases outside the gene matches: 5. The CDR3 sequence is CATSGRGLGPQHF. The DNA for the CDR3 is TGTGCCACCAGTGGCAGGGGGCTTGGGCCCCAGCATTTT.

The chain uses TRBV7-9 and TRBJ2-5; D remains unclear. CDR3 length equals 15 residues. V shed 3 bases and J shed 2 bases, with 13 bases lying between them. Germline loops: CDR1 SEHNR, CDR2 FQNEAQ (reference sequence). Here the CDR3 reads CASSFQRNSQETQYF. The CDR3 DNA sequence: TGTGCCAGCAGCTTCCAGAGGAATTCGCAAGAGACCCAGTACTTC.

In this sample, this clonotype turned up many times. The CDR3 bases are TGTGCCAGCAGTTACTCGCCCAGGGGGCTCGTCAATGAGCAGTTCTTC. This encodes CASSYSPRGLVNEQFF. This chain connects TRBV6-5 to TRBJ2-1; TRBD1 aligns across 8 bases. This CDR3 has 16 residues. The junction had 7 bases not matched to a gene; V was cut back by 0 bases and J by 6 bases. Germline loops: CDR1 MNHEY, CDR2 SVGAGI.

The chain joins TRBV4-3 to TRBJ2-3; either TRBD1 or TRBD2 may supply D (5 bases each). V was pared by 6 bases and J by 6 bases, with 19 bases between. There are 15 residues in the CDR3. Germline V gene data show CDR1 as LGHNA and CDR2 as YSLEER. CDR3 region: CASSRGTPEGDTQYF. Here the CDR3 DNA reads TGCGCCAGCAGTCGAGGGACCCCCGAGGGGGATACGCAGTATTTT.

This chain uses TRBV11-2 with TRBJ1-1; D remains unclear. Germline V gene data show CDR1 as SGHAT and CDR2 as FQNNGV. The CDR3 is 13 amino acids. The V end lost 5 bases, the J end lost 5 bases, and 12 bases lay between the germline ends. CDR3 in DNA: TGTGCCAGCAGCCGACCGGGGTGGACTGAAGCTTTCTTT. This translates into CASSRPGWTEAFF.

In its sample, this clonotype was seen a few times. The chain combines TRBV7-2 with TRBJ1-2; TRBD1 is a possible D gene (6 bases). V lost 5 bases, J lost 8 bases, and 18 bases lay in between. Germline V lookup: CDR1 SGHTA, CDR2 FQGNSA. The length of the CDR3 is 14 residues. The CDR3 region has the DNA TGTGCCAGCAGCCTCCCCGGACAGCCGTCCGGCTACACCTTC. Its protein product is CASSLPGQPSGYTF.